This TCR beta chain was retrieved from a study of OX40 agonist ivuxolimab in advanced cancers. About the research overall: Three patients responded partially, comprising one with hepatocellular carcinoma and two with cutaneous melanoma. General study findings and limits: With doses of 0.1-3.0 mg/kg, partial responders showed among the lowest clonal expansion.

Turning to this clone: Antigen: not known.

CDR1 and CDR2 from the germline V gene are SGHAT and FQNNGV. The CDR3 length is 17 residues. The V end lost 0 bases, the J end lost 5 bases, and 16 bases lay between the germline ends. Sequencing used immunoSEQ multiplex PCR; TCRdb keeps in-frame clones, though not all of them. The sample holds approximately 79,000 clones; roughly 86% are singletons and the top ten take around 0.94%. V gene TRBV11-2 combines with J gene TRBJ1-4, with D possibly TRBD1 on 6 matching bases. The sequencing used CD4+ or CD8+ T cells sorted from blood, collected in a trial of the OX40 agonist ivuxolimab. This clonotype was obtained from an adult with an advanced solid tumor such as melanoma, head and neck, liver or kidney cancer. In DNA, the CDR3 is TGTGCCAGCAGCTTAGATTATTGGGGGGCCGGGAATGAAAAACTGTTTTTT. Its translation is CASSLDYWGAGNEKLFF.